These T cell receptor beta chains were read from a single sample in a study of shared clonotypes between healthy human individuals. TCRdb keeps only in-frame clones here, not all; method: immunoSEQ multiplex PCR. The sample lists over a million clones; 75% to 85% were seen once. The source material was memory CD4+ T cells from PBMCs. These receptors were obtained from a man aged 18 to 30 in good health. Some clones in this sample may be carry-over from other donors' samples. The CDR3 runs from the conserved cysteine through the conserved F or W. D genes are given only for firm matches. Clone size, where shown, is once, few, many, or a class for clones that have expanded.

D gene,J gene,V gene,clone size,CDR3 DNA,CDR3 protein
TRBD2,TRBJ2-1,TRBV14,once,TGTGCCAGCAGCCAAGATCTAGGGACTAGACAGTTCTTC,CASSQDLGTRQFF
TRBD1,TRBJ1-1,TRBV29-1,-,TGCAGCGTTGAGAGTCAGGGGGTGAACACTGAAGCTTTCTTT,CSVESQGVNTEAFF
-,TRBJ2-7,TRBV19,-,TGTGCCAGTAGAGCAACAGGGTTCGACGAGCAGTACTTC,CASRATGFDEQYF
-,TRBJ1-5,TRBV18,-,TGTGCCAGCTCACCGGAGACTAATAGCAATCAGCCCCAGCATTTT,CASSPETNSNQPQHF
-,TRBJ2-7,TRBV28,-,TGTGCCAGCAGTTCATCCCGCGAGCAGTACTTC,CASSSSREQYF
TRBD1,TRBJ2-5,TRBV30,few,TGTGCCTGGAATCGACAGGGTGGGGAGACCCAGTACTTC,CAWNRQGGETQYF
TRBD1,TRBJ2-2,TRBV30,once,TGTGCCTGGAGCCGATACGGGACAGGACGCGGGGAGCTGTTTTTT,CAWSRYGTGRGELFF
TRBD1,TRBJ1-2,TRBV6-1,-,TGTGCCAGCAGTGAATTCCATCCCAGGGGGGATGGCTACACCTTC,CASSEFHPRGDGYTF
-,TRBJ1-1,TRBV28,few,TGTGCCAGCACTTCCGTGGGGCTTGAAGCTTTCTTT,CASTSVGLEAFF
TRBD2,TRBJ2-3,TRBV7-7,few,TGTGCCAGCAGCCCTAGCGGAACCGGCGGCGATACGCAGTATTTT,CASSPSGTGGDTQYF
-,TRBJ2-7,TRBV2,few,TGTGCCAGCAACAGGGACGGGATCTACGAGCAGTACTTC,CASNRDGIYEQYF
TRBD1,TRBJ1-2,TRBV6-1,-,TGTGCCAGCAGTGTTACAGGGGTGAAAGGGGATGGCTACACCTTC,CASSVTGVKGDGYTF
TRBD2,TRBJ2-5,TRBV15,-,TGTGCCACCAGCAGAGATGCGGGAGAAGAGACCCAGTACTTC,CATSRDAGEETQYF
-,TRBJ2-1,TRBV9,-,TGTGCCAGCAGCGTAGCGCCGCGGGGAAGGAATGAGCAGTTCTTC,CASSVAPRGRNEQFF
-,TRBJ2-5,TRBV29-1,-,TGCAGCCCGTGGGGGCCAGGGGAGACCCAGTACTTC,CSPWGPGETQYF
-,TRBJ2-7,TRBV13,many,TGTGCCAGCAGCCCCGGGCGACAGGTCTCCTACGAGCAGTACTTC,CASSPGRQVSYEQYF
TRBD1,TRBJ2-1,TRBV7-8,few,TGTGCCAGCAGCTTAGGGTTAGGGGGCGATGAGCAGTTCTTC,CASSLGLGGDEQFF
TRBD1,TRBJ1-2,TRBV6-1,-,TGTGCCAGCCTACCAGGGACAGGGGGTGAGCGGGGCTACACCTTC,CASLPGTGGERGYTF
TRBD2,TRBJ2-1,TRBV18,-,TGTGCCAGCTCAGAAACGGGACTAGCGTTCACCTACAATGAGCAGTTCTTC,CASSETGLAFTYNEQFF
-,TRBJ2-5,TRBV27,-,TGTGCCAGCAGTTACCAACCCCAAGAGACCCAGTACTTC,CASSYQPQETQYF
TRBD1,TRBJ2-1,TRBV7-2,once,TGTGCCAGCAGCTTAGGGACAGGGGTGAATGAGCAGTTCTTC,CASSLGTGVNEQFF
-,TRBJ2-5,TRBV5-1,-,TGCGCCAGCGGACAAGCAAGGGAGGTAGAGACCCAGTACTTC,CASGQAREVETQYF
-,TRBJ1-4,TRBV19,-,TGTGCCAGTAGGACTCCGGGGCGAGCTAATGAAAAACTGTTTTTT,CASRTPGRANEKLFF
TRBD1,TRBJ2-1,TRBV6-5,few,TGTGCCAGCAGTTCCACCGGGACAGGGTCCGATGAGCAGTTCTTC,CASSSTGTGSDEQFF
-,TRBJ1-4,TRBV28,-,TGTGCCAGCACCCAAGGACCGATTAATGAAAAACTGTTTTTT,CASTQGPINEKLFF
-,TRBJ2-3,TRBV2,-,TGTGCCAGCAGTTACGACGGCCAGAGCACAGATACGCAGTATTTT,CASSYDGQSTDTQYF
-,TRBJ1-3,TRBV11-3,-,TGTGCCAGCAGCTTATTTTTCCAGGGGCACTCTGCGGGAAACACCATATATTTT,CASSLFFQGHSAGNTIYF
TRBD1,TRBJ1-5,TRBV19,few,TGTGCCACCTCCAATACGGGACAGGGGACCAATCAGCCCCAGCATTTT,CATSNTGQGTNQPQHF
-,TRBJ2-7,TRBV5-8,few,TGTGCCAGTAATAAGGGGCCCTTCCACTCCTACGAGCAGTACTTC,CASNKGPFHSYEQYF
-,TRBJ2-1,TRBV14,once,TGTGCCAGCAGCCAACCCCTTGGGGGGGCAGGGGGCAATGAGCAGTTCTTC,CASSQPLGGAGGNEQFF
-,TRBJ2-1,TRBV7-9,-,TGTGCCAGCAGCTTAAGTTGGGGTTCCCTCAAAGGACAGTTCTTC,CASSLSWGSLKGQFF
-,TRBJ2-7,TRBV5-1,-,TGCGCCAGCAGCTTGGCTACTCTGGCAAGCTCCTACGAGCAGTACTTC,CASSLATLASSYEQYF
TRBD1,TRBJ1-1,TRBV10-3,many,TGTGCCAGCCGGGACAGGGGGGACACTGAAGCTTTCTTT,CASRDRGDTEAFF
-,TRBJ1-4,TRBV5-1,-,TGCGCCAGCAGAGTGGACCATGGGAGTGAAAAACTGTTTTTT,CASRVDHGSEKLFF
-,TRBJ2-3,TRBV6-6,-,TGTGCCAGCACCCGCGCGGATACGCAGTATTTT,CASTRADTQYF
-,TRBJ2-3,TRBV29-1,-,TGCAGCGTTGAACTCCAGTTACGGGCAGATACGCAGTATTTT,CSVELQLRADTQYF
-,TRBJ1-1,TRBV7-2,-,TGTGCCAGCAGCTTAGAGTCGGGCTCTGAAGCTTTCTTT,CASSLESGSEAFF
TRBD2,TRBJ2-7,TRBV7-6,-,TGTGCCAGCAGCTTAGCGAAGTTGGTTGTAGCGGGTGACTCCTACGAGCAGTACTTC,CASSLAKLVVAGDSYEQYF
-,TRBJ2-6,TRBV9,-,TGTGCCAGCAGCCGAGCCGGCTCTGGGGCCAACGTCCTGACTTTC,CASSRAGSGANVLTF
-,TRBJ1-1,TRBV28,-,TGTGCCAGCAGGCCCTCCACAGGGTGGAACACTGAAGCTTTCTTT,CASRPSTGWNTEAFF
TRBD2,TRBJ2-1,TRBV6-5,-,TGTGCCAGCATCCCTGGACTAGCGGACAATGAGCAGTTCTTC,CASIPGLADNEQFF
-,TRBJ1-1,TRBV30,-,TGTGCCTGGAACTCCCGAGTGGGGGATCCCACTGAAGCTTTCTTT,CAWNSRVGDPTEAFF
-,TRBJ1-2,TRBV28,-,TGTGCCAGCAGATTTCCCACGGCGGGGGACTATGGCTACACCTTC,CASRFPTAGDYGYTF